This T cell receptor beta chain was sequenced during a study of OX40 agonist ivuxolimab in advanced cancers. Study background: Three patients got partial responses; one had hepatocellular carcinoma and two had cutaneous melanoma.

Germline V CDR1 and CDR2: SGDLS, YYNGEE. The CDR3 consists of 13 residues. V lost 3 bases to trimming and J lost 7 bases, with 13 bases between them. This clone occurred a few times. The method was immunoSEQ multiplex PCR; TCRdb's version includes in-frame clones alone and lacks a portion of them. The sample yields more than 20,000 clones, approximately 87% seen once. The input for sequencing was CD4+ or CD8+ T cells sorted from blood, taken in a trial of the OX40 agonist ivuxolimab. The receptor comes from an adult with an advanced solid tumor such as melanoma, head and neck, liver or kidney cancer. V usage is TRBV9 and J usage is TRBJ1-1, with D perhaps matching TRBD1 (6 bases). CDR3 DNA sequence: TGTGCCAGCAGCGGCGGGACACTCCTTGAAGCTTTCTTT. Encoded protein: CASSGGTLLEAFF.